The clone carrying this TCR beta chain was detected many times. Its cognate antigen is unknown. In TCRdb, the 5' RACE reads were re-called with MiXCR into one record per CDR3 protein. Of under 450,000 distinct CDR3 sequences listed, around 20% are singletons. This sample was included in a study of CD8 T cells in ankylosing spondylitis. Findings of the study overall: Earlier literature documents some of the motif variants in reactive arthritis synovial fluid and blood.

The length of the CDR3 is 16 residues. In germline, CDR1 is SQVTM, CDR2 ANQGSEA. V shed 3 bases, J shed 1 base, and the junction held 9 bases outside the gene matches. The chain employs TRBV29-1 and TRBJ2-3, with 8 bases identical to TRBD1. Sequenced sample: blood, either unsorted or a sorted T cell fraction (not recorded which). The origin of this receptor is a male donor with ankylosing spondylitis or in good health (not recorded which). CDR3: CSVDPGQGSGTDTQYF. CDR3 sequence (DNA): TGCAGCGTTGATCCCGGACAGGGATCGGGCACAGATACGCAGTATTTT.